These 9 T cell receptor beta chains were all obtained from the same sample, sequenced in a study of identical twins. Using its own MiXCR run on the 5' RACE reads, TCRdb lists one record per CDR3 protein. In the table there are roughly 200,000 distinct CDR3 sequences, 7.5% of which are singletons. The same sample was also studied in work on yellow fever vaccine responses in identical twins.

Sequencing was done on a sample of memory (CD45RO+) T cells sorted from blood. Receptors originate from a woman aged 18-29 years in good health.

This clonotype came up a few times. V usage is TRBV7-9 and J usage is TRBJ2-1, with D uncertain. V was clipped by 7 bases and J by 10 bases, with 11 bases between them. The germline V gene has CDR1 SEHNR and CDR2 FQNEAQ (reference sequence). The CDR3 is 11 residues long. The CDR3 DNA follows: TGTGCCAGCAACCTTTATGGGGAGCAGTTCTTC. This gives the protein CASNLYGEQFF. The entire variable domain, with the rest obtained from reference TRBV7-9 and TRBJ2-1, is as follows: DTGVSQNPRHKITKRGQNVTFRCDPISEHNRLYWYRQTLGQGPEFLTYFQNEAQLEKSRLLSDRFSAERPKGSFSTLEIQRTEQGDSAMYLCASNLYGEQFFGPGTRLTVL.

This clonotype has only a few counts. The chain joins TRBV12-3 or TRBV12-4 to TRBJ2-4; 10 bases match TRBD1. This CDR3 has 12 residues. The ends lost 9 bases at V and 10 bases at J; junction bases unmatched: 6. CDR3 region: CARGQGFGIQYF. For the CDR3, the DNA is TGTGCCAGGGGACAGGGGTTTGGGATTCAGTACTTC.

This clonotype was seen a few times. This chain links TRBV9 with TRBJ1-4, with a possible D match to TRBD1 (5 bases). Trimming removed 4 bases at V and 5 bases at J, with 18 bases between. The CDR3 runs to 16 residues. The germline CDR1 and CDR2 sequences are SGDLS and YYNGEE. The CDR3 here is CASSPHSGRQNEKLFF. Here the CDR3 DNA reads TGTGCCAGCAGCCCTCACTCGGGACGGCAAAATGAAAAACTGTTTTTT.

V and J are TRBV28 and TRBJ1-5; D remains unclear. The ends were cut back, 3 bases at V and 6 bases at J, with 15 bases in the middle. Germline V lookup: CDR1 MDHEN, CDR2 SYDVKM. This CDR3 is built from 15 residues. The CDR3 nucleotides are TGTGCCAGCAGTTTGAGTCCCGATGTGAGTCAGCCCCAGCATTTT. As protein: CASSLSPDVSQPQHF.

In this sample, this clonotype turned up many times. V gene TRBV5-1 combines with J gene TRBJ1-6; D not resolved. Per germline, CDR1 SGHRS and CDR2 YFSETQ. The V and J ends lost 5 bases and 0 bases respectively, with 15 bases between them. This CDR3 comprises 17 residues. The CDR3 region has the DNA TGCGCCAGCAGGACAATGACTGAGAGCTCCTATAATTCACCCCTCCACTTT. Protein sequence: CASRTMTESSYNSPLHF.

This clonotype occurred many times. This rearrangement joins TRBV5-1 to TRBJ2-1, with 10 bases lining up with TRBD2. The V and J ends lost 3 bases and 7 bases, in that order; junction bases with no gene match: 4. Germline V CDR1 and CDR2: SGHRS, YFSETQ. The CDR3 is 14 amino acids. The CDR3 region has the DNA TGCGCCAGCAGCTCTAGCGGGAGACTGAATGAGCAGTTCTTC. It specifies CASSSSGRLNEQFF.

This clonotype was counted a few times. This rearrangement joins TRBV7-3 to TRBJ2-1; 16 bases are a match to TRBD2. Germline V CDR1 and CDR2: SGHTA, FQGTGA. This CDR3 contains 17 residues. V lost 1 base and J lost 8; bases outside the gene matches: 5. The DNA for the CDR3 is TGTGCCAGCAGCTTAATGGGACTAGCGGGGGGGCCGGATGAGCAGTTCTTC. Residues: CASSLMGLAGGPDEQFF.

This clonotype was observed at least ten times. This rearrangement joins TRBV12-3 or TRBV12-4 to TRBJ2-1; D remains ambiguous. CDR3 length: 12 residues. With 3 bases removed from V and 9 bases from J, the gap between germline ends came to 9 bases. CDR3 residues: CASSFLVGEQFF. CDR3 DNA: TGTGCCAGCAGTTTCTTGGTTGGTGAGCAGTTCTTC.

This clonotype was counted between two and nine times. The rearrangement uses TRBV4-3 and TRBJ1-6; possibly TRBD1 for D (6 bases). The CDR3 is 15 residues long. In germline, CDR1 is LGHNA, CDR2 YSLEER. Trimming took 0 bases from V and 5 from J, leaving 8 bases between them. The DNA for the CDR3 is TGCGCCAGCAGCCAAGATGGGACACATAATTCACCCCTCCACTTT. Its protein product is CASSQDGTHNSPLHF.